A selection of T cell receptor beta chains follows, all from one sample in a study of regulatory T cells in long-lasting Graves disease. TCRdb analysed the multiplex PCR reads with MiXCR anew, one entry per CDR3 protein. The sample includes about 400,000 distinct CDR3 sequences, about 16% of them seen just once. The sequencing used peripheral blood mononuclear cells (PBMCs), collected at new diagnosis, from a patient treated with antithyroid drugs. These receptors all stem from a female donor with Graves disease. The CDR3 runs from the conserved cysteine through the conserved F or W.

j_gene: TRBJ2-3; v_gene: TRBV27; CDR3aa: CASSIQHWDRDTQYF
j_gene: TRBJ1-5; v_gene: TRBV27; CDR3aa: CASSLSLTGANQPQHF
j_gene: TRBJ2-1; v_gene: TRBV29-1; CDR3aa: CSVVGGPRGYEQFF
j_gene: TRBJ1-5; v_gene: TRBV28; CDR3aa: CASSLPGGQLNQPQHF
j_gene: TRBJ1-2; v_gene: TRBV29-1; CDR3aa: CSVDENLMGRDYGYTF
j_gene: TRBJ2-7; v_gene: TRBV29-1; CDR3aa: CSGGQGAGEQYF
j_gene: TRBJ2-1; v_gene: TRBV27; CDR3aa: CASTFGDEQFF
j_gene: TRBJ2-3; v_gene: TRBV7-2; CDR3aa: CASRRGTPSFSDTQYF
j_gene: TRBJ2-5; v_gene: TRBV11-2; CDR3aa: CASSPRLAGEETQYF
j_gene: TRBJ1-2; v_gene: TRBV20-1; CDR3aa: CSASLFGISTF
j_gene: TRBJ2-1; v_gene: TRBV7-3; CDR3aa: CASSFPVEGTPQFF
j_gene: TRBJ1-1; v_gene: TRBV5-1; CDR3aa: CASSGLTGSEAFF